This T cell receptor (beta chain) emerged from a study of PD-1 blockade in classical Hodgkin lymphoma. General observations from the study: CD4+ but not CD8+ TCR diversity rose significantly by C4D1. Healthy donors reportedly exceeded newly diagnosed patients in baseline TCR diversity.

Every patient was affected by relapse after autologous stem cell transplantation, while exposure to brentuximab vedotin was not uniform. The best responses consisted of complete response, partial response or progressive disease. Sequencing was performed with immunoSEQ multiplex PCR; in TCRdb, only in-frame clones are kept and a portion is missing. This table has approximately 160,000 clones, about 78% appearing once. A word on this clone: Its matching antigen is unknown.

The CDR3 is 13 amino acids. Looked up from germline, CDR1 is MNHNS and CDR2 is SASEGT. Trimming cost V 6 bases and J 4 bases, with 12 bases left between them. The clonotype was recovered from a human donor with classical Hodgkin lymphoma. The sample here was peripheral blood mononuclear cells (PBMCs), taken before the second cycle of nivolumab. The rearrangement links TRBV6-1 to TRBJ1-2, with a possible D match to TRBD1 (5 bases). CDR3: CASRPGLIYGYTF. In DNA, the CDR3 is TGTGCCAGCAGGCCAGGGCTCATCTATGGCTACACCTTC.